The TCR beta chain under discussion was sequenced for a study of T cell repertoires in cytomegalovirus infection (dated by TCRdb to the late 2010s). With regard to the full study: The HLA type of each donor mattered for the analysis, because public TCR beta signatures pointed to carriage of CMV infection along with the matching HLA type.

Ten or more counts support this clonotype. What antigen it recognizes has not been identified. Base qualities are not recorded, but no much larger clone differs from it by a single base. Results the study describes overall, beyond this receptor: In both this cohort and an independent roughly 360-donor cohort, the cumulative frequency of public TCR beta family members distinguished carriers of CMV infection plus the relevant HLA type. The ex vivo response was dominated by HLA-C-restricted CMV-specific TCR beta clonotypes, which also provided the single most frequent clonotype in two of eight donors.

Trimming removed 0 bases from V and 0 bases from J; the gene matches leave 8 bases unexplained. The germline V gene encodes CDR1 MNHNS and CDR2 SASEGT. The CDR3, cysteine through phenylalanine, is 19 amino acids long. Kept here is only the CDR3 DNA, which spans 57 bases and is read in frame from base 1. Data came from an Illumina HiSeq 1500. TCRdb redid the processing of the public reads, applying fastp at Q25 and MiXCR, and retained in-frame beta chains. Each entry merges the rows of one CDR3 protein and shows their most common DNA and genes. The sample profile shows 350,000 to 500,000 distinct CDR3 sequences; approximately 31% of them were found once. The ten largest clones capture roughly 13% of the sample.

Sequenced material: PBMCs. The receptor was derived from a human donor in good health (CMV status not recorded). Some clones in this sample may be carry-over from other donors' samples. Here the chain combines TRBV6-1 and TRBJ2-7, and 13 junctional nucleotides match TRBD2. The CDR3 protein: CASSEARLAGGLSSYEQYF. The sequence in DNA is TGTGCCAGCAGTGAAGCCCGACTAGCGGGGGGCTTGAGCTCCTACGAGCAGTACTTC.